This T cell receptor (beta chain) was identified in a study of T-cell memory formation after mild COVID-19. Broader study findings: Clones from the second wave (peaking day 37) had unconfirmed SARS-CoV-2 specificity. Cross-reactive memory seemingly joined, as some responding clones were found in pre-infection memory.

This CDR3 is 18 amino acids long. Germline assignment: CDR1 SGHTA and CDR2 FQGTGA. V was shortened by 1 base and J by 5 bases, with 21 bases between the two germline ends. From the 5' RACE reads, TCRdb called clonotypes with MiXCR, one entry per CDR3 protein. The sample lists about 81,000 distinct CDR3 sequences; around a quarter were seen once. A few counts support this clonotype. No antigen is known for it. The V call is TRBV7-3, the J call TRBJ2-1; D perhaps matches TRBD2 (7 bases). Sequencing input: PBMCs or a T cell subset sorted from them (not recorded which). The receptor's source is a man between 18 and 35 years old who had mild COVID-19 (a few samples of this study predate the infection). Cell type and time point are not known. CDR3 sequence reads: CASSLRDLEGGGHNEQFF. CDR3 DNA: TGTGCCAGCAGCTTAAGGGACCTCGAGGGCGGGGGCCACAATGAGCAGTTCTTC.